Described below is a single TCR beta chain sequence and its context. What it recognizes is unknown. This CDR3 region has 15 residues. Trimming cost V 3 bases and J 3 bases; bases outside gene matches: 8. Germline V gives CDR1 SGDLS, CDR2 YYNGEE. This record belongs to a study of cytomegalovirus exposure and HLA in healthy donors. General study points: The authors later linked a missense DCLRE1C variant to TCR beta V- and J-gene trimming. An analysis that was carried out later associated fewer than 20,000 TCR beta sequences with HLA alleles at 0.05 false discovery rate.

With 60 Vbeta and 13 Jbeta primers, the PCR was carried out. The assay was immunoSEQ multiplex PCR, and TCRdb's table has in-frame clones only and misses some. In the table there are some 160,000 clones, 60% to 80% of which are singletons. The chain couples TRBV9 to TRBJ2-7, with 8 bases lining up with TRBD2. The sequence was collected from a man aged 50 to 60 in good health and CMV-seropositive. The sample comprised PBMCs. CDR3 DNA sequence: TGTGCCAGCAGCGCCGGAGCGGGGGAGAGCTACGAGCAGTACTTC. Its protein product is CASSAGAGESYEQYF.